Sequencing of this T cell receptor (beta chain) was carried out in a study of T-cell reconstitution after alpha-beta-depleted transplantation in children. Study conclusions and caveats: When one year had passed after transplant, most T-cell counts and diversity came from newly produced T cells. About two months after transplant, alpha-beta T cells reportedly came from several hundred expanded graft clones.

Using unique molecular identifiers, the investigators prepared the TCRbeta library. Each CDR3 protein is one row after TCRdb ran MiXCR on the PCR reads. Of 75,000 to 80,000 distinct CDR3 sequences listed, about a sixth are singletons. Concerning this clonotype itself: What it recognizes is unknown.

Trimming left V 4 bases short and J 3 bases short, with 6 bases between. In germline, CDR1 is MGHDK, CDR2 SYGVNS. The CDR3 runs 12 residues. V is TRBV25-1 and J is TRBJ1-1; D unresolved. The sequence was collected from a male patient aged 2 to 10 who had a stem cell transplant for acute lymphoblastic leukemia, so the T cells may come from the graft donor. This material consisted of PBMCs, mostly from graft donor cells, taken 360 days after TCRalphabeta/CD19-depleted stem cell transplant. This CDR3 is CASSGSDTEAFF. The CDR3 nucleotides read TGTGCCAGCAGTGGGTCGGACACTGAAGCTTTCTTT.